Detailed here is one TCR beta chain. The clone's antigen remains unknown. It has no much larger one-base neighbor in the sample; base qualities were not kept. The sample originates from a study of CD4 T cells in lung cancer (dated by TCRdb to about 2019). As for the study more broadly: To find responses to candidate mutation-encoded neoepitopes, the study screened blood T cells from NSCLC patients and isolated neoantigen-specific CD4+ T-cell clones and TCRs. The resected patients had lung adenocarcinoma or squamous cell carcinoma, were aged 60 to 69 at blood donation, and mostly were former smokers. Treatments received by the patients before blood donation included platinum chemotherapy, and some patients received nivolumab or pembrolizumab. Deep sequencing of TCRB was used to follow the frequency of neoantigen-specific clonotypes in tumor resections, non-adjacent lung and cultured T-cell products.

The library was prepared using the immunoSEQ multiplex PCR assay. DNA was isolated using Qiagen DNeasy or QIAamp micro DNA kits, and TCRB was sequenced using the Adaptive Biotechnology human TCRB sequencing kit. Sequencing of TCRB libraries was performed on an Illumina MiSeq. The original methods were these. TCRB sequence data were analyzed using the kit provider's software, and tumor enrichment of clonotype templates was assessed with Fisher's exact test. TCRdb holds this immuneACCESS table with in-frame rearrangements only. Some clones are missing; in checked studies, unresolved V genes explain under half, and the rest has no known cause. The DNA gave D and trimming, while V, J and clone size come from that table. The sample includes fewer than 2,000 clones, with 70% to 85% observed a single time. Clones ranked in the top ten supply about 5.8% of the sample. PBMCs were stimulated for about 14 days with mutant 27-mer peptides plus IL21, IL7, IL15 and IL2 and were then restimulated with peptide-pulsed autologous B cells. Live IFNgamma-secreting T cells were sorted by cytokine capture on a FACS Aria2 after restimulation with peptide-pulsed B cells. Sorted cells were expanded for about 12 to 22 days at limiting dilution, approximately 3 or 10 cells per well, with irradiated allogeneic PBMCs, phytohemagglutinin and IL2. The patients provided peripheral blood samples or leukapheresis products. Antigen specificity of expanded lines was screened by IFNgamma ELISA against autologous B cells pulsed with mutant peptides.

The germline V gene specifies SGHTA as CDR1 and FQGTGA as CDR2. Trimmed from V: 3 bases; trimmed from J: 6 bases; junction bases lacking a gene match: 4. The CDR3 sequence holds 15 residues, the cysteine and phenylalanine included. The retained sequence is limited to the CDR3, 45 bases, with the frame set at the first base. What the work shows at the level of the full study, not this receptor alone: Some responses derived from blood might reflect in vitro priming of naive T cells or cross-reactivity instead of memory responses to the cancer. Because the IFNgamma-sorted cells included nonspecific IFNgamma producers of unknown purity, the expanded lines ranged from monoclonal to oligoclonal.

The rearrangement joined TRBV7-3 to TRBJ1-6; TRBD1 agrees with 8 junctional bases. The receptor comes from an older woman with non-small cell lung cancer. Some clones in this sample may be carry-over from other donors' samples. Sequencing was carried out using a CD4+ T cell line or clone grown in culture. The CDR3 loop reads CASSLTGAGNSPLHF. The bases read TGTGCCAGCAGCTTGACAGGGGCGGGTAATTCACCCCTCCACTTT.